Listed below are T cell receptor beta chains from one sample, sequenced in a study of T cell responses to AZD1222 COVID-19 vaccine. Sequenced by immunoSEQ multiplex PCR; TCRdb stores in-frame clones only, minus some. The data contain 75,000 to 100,000 clones, 70% to 90% of them singletons. Sequences were derived from peripheral blood, sampled on day 0 of MenACWY control vaccination. These receptors were taken from an adult in good health. Each CDR3 is given with its conserved first and last residue. D genes are given only for firm matches. Part of the rows lack a size; the others show once, few, many or a class for expanded clones.

TRBV5-1	TRBD2	once	TRBJ2-1	TGCGCCAGCAGCTTGGAGGGGCGGGGGGCCTTGGATGAGCAGTTCTTC	CASSLEGRGALDEQFF
TRBV6-1	TRBD1	.	TRBJ1-4	TGTGCCAGCAGTGCACAACAATCAGGGACAGGGGGAGGTGAAAAACTGTTTTTT	CASSAQQSGTGGGEKLFF
TRBV28	TRBD1	.	TRBJ1-1	TGTGCCAGCAACTCGGACAGGGGAGGGATTAGGAACACTGAAGCTTTCTTT	CASNSDRGGIRNTEAFF
TRBV27	.	.	TRBJ2-7	TGTGCCAGCAGTTTAGAGGCCTACGAGCAGTACTTC	CASSLEAYEQYF
TRBV7-2	TRBD1	.	TRBJ1-2	TGTGCCAGCAGCTTGGGACAGGTATATGGCTACACCTTC	CASSLGQVYGYTF
TRBV19	.	once	TRBJ1-2	TGTGCCAGTAGTATAGTGGCAGGGGCGAACTATGGCTACACCTTC	CASSIVAGANYGYTF
TRBV18	.	.	TRBJ1-1	TGTGCCAGCTCACTAGCGACGGTGAACACTGAAGCTTTCTTT	CASSLATVNTEAFF
TRBV25-1	.	.	TRBJ2-7	TGTGCCAGCAGTGAATTCCCCTCTTCCGAGCAGTACTTC	CASSEFPSSEQYF
TRBV9	TRBD1	.	TRBJ1-3	TGTGCCAGCAGCGTAAGTGGGACAGGGATCTCTGGAAACACCATATATTTT	CASSVSGTGISGNTIYF
TRBV29-1	TRBD1	.	TRBJ2-5	TGCAGCGTTAAGGACAGGGGCGGGAGAGAAGAGACCCAGTACTTC	CSVKDRGGREETQYF
TRBV7-2	.	.	TRBJ2-7	TGTGCCAGCAGCTTAAGTCGACACGGGGACGAGCAGTACTTC	CASSLSRHGDEQYF
TRBV7-9	.	.	TRBJ2-2	TGTGCCAGCAGCCCGTCCGCCGGGGAGCTGTTTTTT	CASSPSAGELFF
TRBV7-8	.	.	TRBJ1-1	TGTGCCAGCAGCTTAGCGTATGGGGCTGAAGCTTTCTTT	CASSLAYGAEAFF
TRBV7-2	.	.	TRBJ1-6	TGTGCCAGCAGCTTAGTACAGGGTTCCGATTCACCCCTCCACTTT	CASSLVQGSDSPLHF
TRBV18	TRBD1	.	TRBJ1-1	TGTGCCAGCTCACTGCACTACCCGCTACAGGGGAATGAAGCTTTCTTT	CASSLHYPLQGNEAFF
TRBV28	TRBD1	.	TRBJ1-5	TGTGCCAGCAGTCAGCCGGGACAGGGGAATCAGCCCCAGCATTTT	CASSQPGQGNQPQHF
TRBV28	TRBD1	.	TRBJ2-3	TGTGCCAGCACCACCATCGGGGACAGGGGGACAGATACGCAGTATTTT	CASTTIGDRGTDTQYF
TRBV19	TRBD1	.	TRBJ2-5	TGTGCCAGCCAGGACAGGGGGCAGGAGACCCAGTACTTC	CASQDRGQETQYF
TRBV9	.	.	TRBJ2-3	TGTGCCAGCAGCGCCACAGGGGACTCTAGCACAGATACGCAGTATTTT	CASSATGDSSTDTQYF
TRBV30	.	.	TRBJ1-2	TGTGCCTGGAGTGTACGTGAGGGTGAGGGTTGGTATCATGGCTACACCTTC	CAWSVREGEGWYHGYTF
TRBV7-8	.	.	TRBJ2-2	TGTGCCAGCAGCTTAGTACAGCGGCCGAACACCGGGGAGCTGTTTTTT	CASSLVQRPNTGELFF
TRBV29-1	.	.	TRBJ1-2	TGCAGCGTTCAACAGGGAGCGGTGGGCTACACCTTC	CSVQQGAVGYTF
TRBV29-1	.	.	TRBJ2-2	TGCAGCGTGGGCAGGGTCACCGGGGAGCTGTTTTTT	CSVGRVTGELFF
TRBV19	.	.	TRBJ2-1	TGTGCCAGTAGTACCCGCTCCGCGGGCTCCTACAATGAGCAGTTCTTC	CASSTRSAGSYNEQFF
TRBV2	TRBD2	.	TRBJ2-3	TGTGCCAGCAACGACGGGGGGGCCACAGATACGCAGTATTTT	CASNDGGATDTQYF
TRBV25-1	.	.	TRBJ1-5	TGTGCCAGCCTGACAGGTATGTATAGCAATCAGCCCCAGCATTTT	CASLTGMYSNQPQHF
TRBV6-5	TRBD1	.	TRBJ1-2	TGTGCCAGCAGGGACAGGGGGGATGGCTACACCTTC	CASRDRGDGYTF
TRBV5-6	TRBD1	.	TRBJ1-1	TGTGCCAGCAGCTTGAGGTCGACAGGGAGAACTGAAGCTTTCTTT	CASSLRSTGRTEAFF
TRBV30	TRBD1	.	TRBJ1-2	TGTGCCTGGAGCCTCGGGACAGGGGTCGGCTACACCTTC	CAWSLGTGVGYTF
TRBV19	.	once	TRBJ2-7	TGTGCCAGTAGCCCCCGAGGGGGTGACGAGCAGTACTTC	CASSPRGGDEQYF
TRBV19	.	.	TRBJ1-5	TGTGCCAGTAGTATCCGCCAGGAAAGCCAGCCCCAGCATTTT	CASSIRQESQPQHF
TRBV6-5	TRBD1	few	TRBJ1-1	TGTGCCAGCAGTTACGGGCGGGGGACAGGTGAAGCTTTCTTT	CASSYGRGTGEAFF
TRBV19	.	.	TRBJ1-5	TGTGCCAGTAGTATTTGGGAGGGGAGGCCTCAGCCCCAGCATTTT	CASSIWEGRPQPQHF
TRBV9	.	once	TRBJ2-1	TGTGCCAGCAGCCCGACAGGCTATGAGCAGTTCTTC	CASSPTGYEQFF
TRBV6-5	TRBD1	.	TRBJ2-5	TGTGCCAGCAAAAAGGGACAGGGAAAAGAGACCCAGTACTTC	CASKKGQGKETQYF
TRBV5-1	TRBD1	.	TRBJ2-2	TGCGCCAGCAGGATAAACCCCGGACAGGGGAGCACCGGGGAGCTGTTTTTT	CASRINPGQGSTGELFF
TRBV19	.	medium-sized	TRBJ1-1	TGTGCCAGTAGTATAGAAGGGACAGAAGCTTTCTTT	CASSIEGTEAFF
TRBV6-5	.	.	TRBJ2-1	TGTGCCAGCATATTTAGCCCCGACAATGAGCAGTTCTTC	CASIFSPDNEQFF
TRBV6-5	.	few	TRBJ1-2	TGTGCCAGCAGGTTTACATTGGAGACGGGGGGCTACACCTTC	CASRFTLETGGYTF
TRBV10-3	TRBD1	.	TRBJ1-1	TGTGCCATCAGTGCGATCCAGGGGGTCGACACTGAAGCTTTCTTT	CAISAIQGVDTEAFF
TRBV6-5	TRBD1	.	TRBJ1-1	TGTGCCAGCACCAGGGGGTCAACCCCTGAAGCTTTCTTT	CASTRGSTPEAFF
TRBV6-6	.	.	TRBJ2-7	TGTGCCAGCAGTTCCGCAGGGCAAGAGCAGTACTTC	CASSSAGQEQYF
TRBV3-1/TRBV3-2	TRBD1	.	TRBJ2-7	TGTGCCAGCAGCCTCGGGACAGTCTCCTACGAGCAGTACTTC	CASSLGTVSYEQYF
TRBV6-1	TRBD2	.	TRBJ2-3	TGTGCCAGCAGTGATCTTCGACAGCGGGGGGCCCCAGATACGCAGTATTTT	CASSDLRQRGAPDTQYF
TRBV19	.	.	TRBJ1-1	TGTGCCAGTACTCGGACAGCTGAAGCTTTCTTT	CASTRTAEAFF
TRBV7-9	.	once	TRBJ2-7	TGTGCCAGCAGCTTAGAAGCCCAGGGCGAGCAGTACTTC	CASSLEAQGEQYF
TRBV28	TRBD1	.	TRBJ1-2	TGTGCCAGCAGTTTATCTCGCCAGGGGGGAAAGGGCTACACCTTC	CASSLSRQGGKGYTF
TRBV5-1	.	.	TRBJ2-2	TGCGCCAGCAGCCCGGGGGCGGGGGCTGACACCGGGGAGCTGTTTTTT	CASSPGAGADTGELFF
TRBV5-4	TRBD2	once	TRBJ2-1	TGTGCCAGCAGCCCCTGGGGTAGCGGGGGGGGCCGAAATGAGCAGTTCTTC	CASSPWGSGGGRNEQFF
TRBV7-9	.	.	TRBJ1-2	TGTGCCAGCAGCTTAGTTGGCTACACCTTC	CASSLVGYTF
TRBV15	TRBD1	.	TRBJ2-1	TGTGCCACCAGCACAGATAAGACAGGGAGATACAATGAGCAGTTCTTC	CATSTDKTGRYNEQFF
TRBV6-6	TRBD1	.	TRBJ1-5	TGTGCCAGCAGTTACGCGAGGACAGGGGAGGGACAGCCCCAGCATTTT	CASSYARTGEGQPQHF
TRBV6-2/TRBV6-3	TRBD1	.	TRBJ1-5	TGTGCCAGCAGTCTCCTGGGACAGGCCAATGCGCCCCAGCATTTT	CASSLLGQANAPQHF
TRBV6-5	TRBD1	.	TRBJ1-1	TGTGCCAGCAGTCCCGGACAGGTGGCTTTCTTT	CASSPGQVAFF
TRBV6-5	.	.	TRBJ1-5	TGTGCCAGCAGGCGCAATCAGCCCCAGCATTTT	CASRRNQPQHF
TRBV30	.	.	TRBJ2-1	TGTGCCTGGACCCCCCCGGGGGACTCCTACAATGAGCAGTTCTTC	CAWTPPGDSYNEQFF
TRBV9	.	.	TRBJ1-1	TGTGCCAGCAGCGTAGGACCGAAGAACACTGAAGCTTTCTTT	CASSVGPKNTEAFF
TRBV2	.	few	TRBJ1-1	TGTGCCAGCAGTGAGGAACAAATGAACACTGAAGCTTTCTTT	CASSEEQMNTEAFF
TRBV28	TRBD1	once	TRBJ1-2	TGTGCCAGCAGGCTCACCGGGACAGGGTCATACTATGGCTACACCTTC	CASRLTGTGSYYGYTF
TRBV4-1	.	.	TRBJ1-3	TGCGCCAGCAGCCAGGGACACCTCTCTGGAAACACCATATATTTT	CASSQGHLSGNTIYF